This is a list of T cell receptor beta chains from one sample in a study of blood T cell repertoires in COVID-19. TCRdb's copy holds only in-frame clones and misses some; the assay was immunoSEQ multiplex PCR. The table shows 130,000 to 150,000 clones, with approximately 79% occurring only once. Input material: peripheral blood. Source of these receptors: a man in his 60s with acute or convalescent COVID-19. The CDR3 runs from the conserved cysteine through the conserved F or W. The order of the fields is D gene, clone size, V gene, J gene, CDR3 protein, CDR3 DNA. A D gene is named only where the DNA matches it firmly. Some rows have no size entry. The others give once, few or many, or a class for an expanded clone.

d_call: .
clone_size: .
v_call: TRBV2
j_call: TRBJ2-2
cdr3_aa: CASSEVRMSGGAGELFF
cdr3_nt: TGTGCCAGCAGTGAGGTCCGGATGTCTGGAGGGGCCGGGGAGCTGTTTTTT

d_call: TRBD1
clone_size: .
v_call: TRBV30
j_call: TRBJ1-3
cdr3_aa: CAWTRGTGVVRDTIYF
cdr3_nt: TGTGCCTGGACCCGGGGGACAGGGGTGGTCCGAGACACCATATATTTT

d_call: .
clone_size: .
v_call: TRBV3-1/TRBV3-2
j_call: TRBJ2-2
cdr3_aa: CASSYEGRELFF
cdr3_nt: TGTGCCAGCAGCTACGAGGGCCGGGAGCTGTTTTTT

d_call: TRBD1
clone_size: .
v_call: TRBV5-4
j_call: TRBJ2-3
cdr3_aa: CASSQLQGASADTQYF
cdr3_nt: TGTGCCAGCAGCCAGCTGCAGGGGGCAAGTGCAGATACGCAGTATTTT

d_call: TRBD2
clone_size: once
v_call: TRBV7-2
j_call: TRBJ2-3
cdr3_aa: CASSIGTSSDTQYF
cdr3_nt: TGTGCCAGCAGCATAGGGACTAGCTCGGATACGCAGTATTTT

d_call: TRBD2
clone_size: .
v_call: TRBV24-1
j_call: TRBJ2-1
cdr3_aa: CATQQSGMTYNEQFF
cdr3_nt: TGTGCCACGCAGCAAAGCGGGATGACCTACAATGAGCAGTTCTTC

d_call: .
clone_size: .
v_call: TRBV30
j_call: TRBJ1-1
cdr3_aa: CAWNPRRPQGPEAFF
cdr3_nt: TGTGCCTGGAATCCGAGACGTCCCCAGGGGCCTGAAGCTTTCTTT

d_call: TRBD1
clone_size: .
v_call: TRBV7-2
j_call: TRBJ1-4
cdr3_aa: CASSLQGATTNEKLFF
cdr3_nt: TGTGCCAGCAGCTTACAGGGGGCGACAACTAATGAAAAACTGTTTTTT

d_call: .
clone_size: few
v_call: TRBV12-3/TRBV12-4
j_call: TRBJ1-6
cdr3_aa: CASSLQVNSPLHF
cdr3_nt: TGTGCCAGCAGCCTACAGGTTAATTCACCCCTCCACTTT

d_call: .
clone_size: .
v_call: TRBV10-3
j_call: TRBJ2-2
cdr3_aa: CAISETGQNTGELFF
cdr3_nt: TGTGCCATCAGTGAGACAGGTCAGAACACCGGGGAGCTGTTTTTT